This TCR beta chain was identified during a study of T cells in Graves' hyperthyroidism and ophthalmopathy. Any patient presenting with uncontrolled infection, other autoimmune disease, pregnancy or lactation was left out. Diagnoses were established using clinical symptoms, serum thyroxine and TRAb, thyroid ultrasound and orbital computed tomography. Study conclusions and caveats: Ophthalmopathy was told apart from stable hyperthyroidism by a 13 V-J model.

CDR1 and CDR2 (germline): SQVTM, ANQGSEA. V lost 4 bases and J lost 3, with 7 bases in between. CDR3 length: 12 residues. Details on this clonotype: What it recognizes is unknown.

Using RNA transcripts as the source, TCR beta CDR3 regions were amplified. First-round RT-PCR with HTBI primers amplified the TCR CDR3 region. One entry per CDR3 protein, called by TCRdb with MiXCR from the multiplex PCR reads. The sample has about 500,000 distinct CDR3 sequences, more than 15% seen once. This chain connects TRBV29-1 to TRBJ1-5; D is unclear. This receptor was identified in a woman aged 25 to 39 with Graves' ophthalmopathy. Sequencing was performed on blood. As DNA, the CDR3 is TGCAGCGTTGTTCTACCCAATCAGCCCCAGCATTTT. Encoded protein: CSVVLPNQPQHF.